The 17 T cell receptor beta chains given below trace back to one sample, sequenced in a study of CD8 T cells in ankylosing spondylitis. Notes on the study in general: For ankylosing spondylitis blood, a TCR beta motif of 8 or 9 highly homologous variants appeared characteristic.

TCRdb reanalysed the 5' RACE reads using MiXCR and keeps one entry per CDR3 protein. The repertoire holds 470,000 or so distinct CDR3 sequences, with about 25% as singletons. These receptors lack a known antigen. What was sequenced was blood, either unsorted or a sorted T cell fraction (not recorded which). These receptors were collected from a male donor with ankylosing spondylitis.

The chain uses TRBV24-1 and TRBJ2-7; 10 nucleotides align to TRBD1. This CDR3 has 15 amino acids. J lost 5 bases, V lost 2 bases, and 5 bases had no gene match. CDR1 KGHDR and CDR2 SFDVKD come from the germline V gene. The CDR3 region has the DNA TGTGCCACCAGTGATTACCGGGACAGGGGAGACGAGCAGTACGTC. Encoded protein: CATSDYRDRGDEQYV.

This clonotype was detected only a few times. The chain combines TRBV28 with TRBJ2-7, with 9 bases matching TRBD2. V dropped 8 bases and J dropped 4; count of bases not matched to a gene: 6. Per the germline V gene, CDR1 is MDHEN and CDR2 is SYDVKM. The CDR3 spans 13 residues. The CDR3 DNA is TGTGCCAGCTGTAGCGGGAGTATTTACGAGCAGTACTTC. Its translation is CASCSGSIYEQYF.

The chain uses TRBV24-1 and TRBJ2-2, with unresolved D. The CDR3 covers 13 residues. Per the germline V gene, CDR1 is KGHDR and CDR2 is SFDVKD. V lost 1 base and J lost 5, with 4 bases in between. The CDR3 bases are TGTGCCACCAGTGATTTTGGGACCGGGGAGCTGTTTTTT. Amino acid sequence: CATSDFGTGELFF.

This clonotype appeared a few times. The chain couples TRBV11-1 to TRBJ2-2; D is unclear. Germline CDR1 SGHAT, CDR2 FQDESV (reference sequence). Trimming took off 1 base at V and 0 bases at J, with 6 bases between the two ends. The CDR3 spans 15 residues. CDR3 in DNA: TGTGCCAGCAGCTTAGATGGCCCGAACACCGGGGAGCTGTTTTTT. Its protein is CASSLDGPNTGELFF.

This clonotype was seen ten or more times. CDR3: CASSLGQGARNEQFF. The CDR3 coding sequence is TGTGCCAGCAGTTTAGGACAGGGGGCACGAAATGAGCAGTTCTTC. The chain couples TRBV12-3 or TRBV12-4 to TRBJ2-1; TRBD1 aligns across 10 bases. Losses at the gene ends were 1 base for V and 7 bases for J; bases not matched to a gene: 4. The CDR3 is 15 residues long.

This clonotype came up a few times. The V gene is TRBV12-3 or TRBV12-4, the J gene TRBJ2-1; no definite D call. V dropped 5 bases and J dropped 2 bases, with 13 bases sitting between them. This CDR3 contains 15 residues. Here the CDR3 reads CASSPPALAYNEQFF. The CDR3 DNA follows: TGTGCCAGCAGTCCGCCGGCCCTCGCCTACAATGAGCAGTTCTTC.

This clonotype has only a few counts. This chain joins TRBV7-2 and TRBJ1-4; D is unresolved. V gave up 5 bases and J gave up 5 bases, with 12 bases separating them. The CDR3 length is 14 residues. Germline lookup yields CDR1 SGHTA and CDR2 FQGNSA. The CDR3 DNA follows: TGTGCCAGCAGCCTTATCCCTGGGAATGAAAAACTGTTTTTT. Its protein is CASSLIPGNEKLFF.

This clonotype was seen a few times. This chain uses TRBV14 with TRBJ2-1; D uncertain. There are 13 residues in the CDR3. V lost 4 bases and J lost 9, with 13 bases in between. Germline assignment: CDR1 SGHDN and CDR2 FVKESK. CDR3 region: CASSPRLAGEQFF. CDR3 bases: TGTGCCAGCAGCCCAAGGTTGGCTGGTGAGCAGTTCTTC.

J is TRBJ2-1 and V is TRBV29-1; 9 bases agree with TRBD2. This CDR3 contains 13 residues. CDR1 and CDR2 (germline): SQVTM, ANQGSEA. V was clipped by 7 bases and J by 8 bases; unmatched bases: 9. As DNA, the CDR3 is TGCAGCGCAGAAGGGACTAGCTCCGATGAGCAGTTCTTC. It codes for CSAEGTSSDEQFF.

This sequence joins TRBV25-1 and TRBJ1-1; no reliable D call. The CDR3 extends over 17 amino acids. V lost 2 bases and J lost 0, with 16 bases in between. The V gene's germline CDR1 is MGHDK and CDR2 SYGVNS. In DNA, the CDR3 is TGTGCCAGCAGTGAAGGAGTCGGGAGTGTGGTGAACACTGAAGCTTTCTTT. As protein: CASSEGVGSVVNTEAFF. Full variable domain (rest looked up from reference TRBV25-1 and TRBJ1-1): EADIYQTPRYLVIGTGKKITLECSQTMGHDKMYWYQQDPGMELHLIHYSYGVNSTEKGDLSSESTVSRIRTEHFPLTLESARPSHTSQYLCASSEGVGSVVNTEAFFGQGTRLTVV.

This clonotype was found a few times. The V and J genes are TRBV7-2 and TRBJ2-3; the D is unclear. The germline V gene has CDR1 SGHTA and CDR2 FQGNSA. CDR3 size: 13 residues. The ends were cut back, 7 bases at V and 1 base at J, with 9 bases in the middle. In DNA form, the CDR3 reads TGTGCCAGCAACTTCGAGCGCACAGATACGCAGTATTTT. Residues: CASNFERTDTQYF.

The chain uses TRBV29-1 and TRBJ2-1; TRBD2 agrees at 12 bases. The CDR3 loop spans 17 amino acids. V was clipped by 3 bases and J by 0 bases; unmatched bases: 6. Germline lookup yields CDR1 SQVTM and CDR2 ANQGSEA. The CDR3 sequence: CSVESSGRDGSYNEQFF. The CDR3 nucleotides read TGCAGCGTTGAGTCTAGCGGGAGGGACGGCTCCTACAATGAGCAGTTCTTC.

J is TRBJ2-7 and V is TRBV11-2, with D possibly called TRBD1 or TRBD2 (5 bases each). CDR1 and CDR2 from the germline V gene are SGHAT and FQNNGV. This CDR3 comprises 13 residues. Trimming removed 5 bases at V and 7 bases at J, with 15 bases between. For the CDR3, the DNA is TGTGCCAGCAGCCCCCGGGGCCTTGGAGAGCAGTACGTC. This sequence encodes CASSPRGLGEQYV.

In this sample, this clonotype turned up a few times. The V call is TRBV20-1, the J call TRBJ2-7, with TRBD2 identical over 7 bases. With V trimmed by 5 bases and J by 5 bases, 9 bases remained unmatched. The CDR3 loop spans 13 amino acids. Germline lookup yields CDR1 DFQATT and CDR2 SNEGSKA (reference sequence). CDR3 sequence: CSAVGGVRDEQYV. In DNA form, the CDR3 reads TGCAGTGCTGTGGGGGGGGTTAGGGACGAGCAGTACGTC.

The chain carries TRBV20-1 and TRBJ2-7; D ambiguous. The CDR3 has 13 residues. Germline loops: CDR1 DFQATT, CDR2 SNEGSKA (reference sequence). V was shortened by 0 bases and J by 7 bases, with 13 bases between the two germline ends. CDR3 nucleotide sequence: TGCAGTGCTAGAGATGACCAAAAGAGGGAGCAGTACTTC. It yields the protein CSARDDQKREQYF.

The genes are TRBV11-2 and TRBJ2-3, with 14 bases lining up with TRBD2. This CDR3 region has 19 residues. V shed 5 bases and J 10 bases; nucleotides not matched to a gene: 20. Germline V gives CDR1 SGHAT, CDR2 FQNNGV. The CDR3 region has the DNA TGTGCCAGCAGCCCACCGACTAGCGGGAGGGCCGGGGGATCGCATTCGCAGTATTTT. Its protein is CASSPPTSGRAGGSHSQYF. The full variable domain, with the rest looked up from reference TRBV11-2 and TRBJ2-3, is EAGVAQSPRYKIIEKRQSVAFWCNPISGHATLYWYQQILGQGPKLLIQFQNNGVVDDSQLPKDRFSAERLKGVDSTLKIQPAKLEDSAVYLCASSPPTSGRAGGSHSQYFGPGTRLTVL.

This clonotype has just a few counts. This chain connects TRBV10-2 to TRBJ2-2, with TRBD1 matching 9 bases. The germline V gene encodes CDR1 WSHSY and CDR2 SAAADI. The CDR3 contains 14 residues. The ends lost 7 bases at V and 5 bases at J; junction bases unmatched: 5. The CDR3 DNA reads TGCGCCAGCAAGACGACAGGGGGAACCGGGGAGCTGTTTTTT. Its protein is CASKTTGGTGELFF.